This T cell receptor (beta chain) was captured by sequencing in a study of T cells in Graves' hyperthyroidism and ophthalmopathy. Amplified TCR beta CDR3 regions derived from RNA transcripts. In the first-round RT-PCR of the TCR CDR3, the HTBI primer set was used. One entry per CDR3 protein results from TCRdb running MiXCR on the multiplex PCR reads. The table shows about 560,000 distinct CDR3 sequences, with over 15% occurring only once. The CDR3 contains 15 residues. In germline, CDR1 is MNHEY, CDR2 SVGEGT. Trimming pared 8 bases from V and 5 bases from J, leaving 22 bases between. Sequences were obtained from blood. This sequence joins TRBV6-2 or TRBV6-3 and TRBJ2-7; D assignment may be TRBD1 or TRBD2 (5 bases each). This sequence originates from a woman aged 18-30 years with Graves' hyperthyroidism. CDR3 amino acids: CASHRSFGASNEQYF. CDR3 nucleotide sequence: TGTGCCAGCCACAGATCATTCGGGGCATCCAACGAGCAGTACTTC.